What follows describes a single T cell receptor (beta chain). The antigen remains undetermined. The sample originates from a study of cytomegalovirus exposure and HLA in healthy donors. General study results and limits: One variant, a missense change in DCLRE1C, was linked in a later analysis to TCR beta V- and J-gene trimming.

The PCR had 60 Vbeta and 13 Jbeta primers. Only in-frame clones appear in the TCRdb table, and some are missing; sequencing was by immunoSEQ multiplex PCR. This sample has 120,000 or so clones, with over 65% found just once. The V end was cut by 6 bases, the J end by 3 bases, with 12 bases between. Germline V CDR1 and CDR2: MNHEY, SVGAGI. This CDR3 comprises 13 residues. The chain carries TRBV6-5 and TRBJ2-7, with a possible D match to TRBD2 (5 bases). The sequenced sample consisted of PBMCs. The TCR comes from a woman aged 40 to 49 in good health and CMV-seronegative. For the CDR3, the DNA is TGTGCCAGCAGCCCCGGACTCCACTACGAGCAGTACTTC. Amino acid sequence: CASSPGLHYEQYF.